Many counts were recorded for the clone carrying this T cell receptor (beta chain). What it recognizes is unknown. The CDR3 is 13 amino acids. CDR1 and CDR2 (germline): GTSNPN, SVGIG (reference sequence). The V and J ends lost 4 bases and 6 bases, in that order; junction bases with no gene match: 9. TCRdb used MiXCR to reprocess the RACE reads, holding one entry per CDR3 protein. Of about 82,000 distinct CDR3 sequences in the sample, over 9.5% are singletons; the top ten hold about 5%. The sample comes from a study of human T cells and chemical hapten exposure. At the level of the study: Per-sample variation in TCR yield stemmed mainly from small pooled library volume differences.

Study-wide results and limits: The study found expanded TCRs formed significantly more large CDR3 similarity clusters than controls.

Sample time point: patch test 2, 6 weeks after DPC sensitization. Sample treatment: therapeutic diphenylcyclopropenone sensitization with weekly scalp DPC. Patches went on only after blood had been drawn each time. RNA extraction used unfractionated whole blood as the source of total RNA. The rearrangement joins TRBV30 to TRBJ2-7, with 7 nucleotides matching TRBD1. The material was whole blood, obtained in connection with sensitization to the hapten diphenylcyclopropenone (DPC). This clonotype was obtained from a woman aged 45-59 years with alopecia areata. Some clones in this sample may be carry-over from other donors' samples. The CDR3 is CAWKTGFGGEQYF. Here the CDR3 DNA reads TGTGCCTGGAAGACAGGGTTTGGTGGCGAGCAGTACTTC.